This TCR beta chain stems from a study of blood T cell repertoires in COVID-19. On the study more broadly: Samples of COVID-19 (acute and convalescent) were obtained from the United States, Italy and Spain.

V was trimmed by 0 bases and J by 2 bases, leaving 7 bases between them. The V gene's germline CDR1 is MNHEY and CDR2 SVGAGI. This CDR3 is built from 14 residues. In the authors' workflow: Reference gene primer amplification yielded estimated nucleated cell counts. Some clones are missing from TCRdb's copy, which holds only in-frame ones; the method was immunoSEQ multiplex PCR. The V and J calls and clone size are taken from that table; D and trimming were inferred from the DNA. The table records about 250,000 clones, just over 85% of them present only once. The TCR sequence derives from a middle-aged man who had recovered from COVID-19. The chain has TRBV6-5 and TRBJ1-2; the D is unclear. Material for sequencing was PBMCs or T cells enriched from blood (not recorded which). The CDR3 region is CASSYSSKNYGYTF. CDR3 DNA: TGTGCCAGCAGTTACTCGAGTAAGAACTATGGCTACACCTTC.